These T cell receptor beta chains were read from a single sample in a study of T cell clonotyping in hematopoietic cell transplantation. Clones were read by immunoSEQ multiplex PCR, and TCRdb kept only the in-frame ones, dropping some. The sample holds over 10,000 clones; about 79% are singletons and the top ten take 5.5% to 7.5%. The sample here was PBMCs, taken 100 days after allogeneic stem cell transplant. Receptors were obtained from a female patient aged 35 to 55 who had an allogeneic stem cell transplant from a related donor, so T cells may come from the graft donor. Some clones in this sample may be carry-over from other donors' samples. Each CDR3 is given with its conserved first and last residue. The order of the fields is J gene, V gene, clone size, D gene, CDR3 DNA, CDR3 protein. D genes are given only for firm matches. A row's size may be missing; if present it is once, few, many or a size class.

TRBJ1-2 TRBV25-1 - TRBD1 TGTGCCAGCACGACAGGGGGTGATGGCTACACCTTC CASTTGGDGYTF
TRBJ2-7 TRBV29-1 - - TGCAGTGCCTTGGGAGCAGACTCCTACGAGCAGTACTTC CSALGADSYEQYF
TRBJ2-3 TRBV30 few TRBD2 TGTGCCTGGAGTGTAACTAGCGGGGGTACTAGCACAGATACGCAGTATTTT CAWSVTSGGTSTDTQYF
TRBJ1-5 TRBV30 few - TGTGCCTGGAGCGGAGGGGGCAATCAGCCCCAGCATTTT CAWSGGGNQPQHF
TRBJ1-4 TRBV28 - - TGTGCCAGCAGTTTAATGGCCTCCTCGACTAATGAAAAACTGTTTTTT CASSLMASSTNEKLFF
TRBJ2-7 TRBV4-1 - - TGCGCCAGCAGTCGACAGTTCCAGTCCTACGAGCAGTACTTC CASSRQFQSYEQYF
TRBJ2-1 TRBV9 - - TGTGCCAGCAGCGTAAGCGGGACTTTAGGGGGTGAGCAGTTCTTC CASSVSGTLGGEQFF
TRBJ1-3 TRBV27 - - TGTGCCAGCGGCTCTGGAAACACCATATATTTT CASGSGNTIYF
TRBJ2-5 TRBV4-1 - TRBD2 TGCGCCAGCAAGGGTAGCGGGAGTTGGGAGACCCAGTACTTC CASKGSGSWETQYF
TRBJ1-5 TRBV19 - TRBD1 TGTGCCAGTAGCCGGACAGGGCCTCAGCCCCAGCATTTT CASSRTGPQPQHF
TRBJ2-5 TRBV2 medium-sized - TGTGCCAGCAGCCGCCCCGAAGAGACCCAGTACTTC CASSRPEETQYF
TRBJ2-5 TRBV19 - - TGTGCCAGTAGTTACGGGAGACAAGAGACCCAGTACTTC CASSYGRQETQYF
TRBJ2-2 TRBV5-6 - TRBD1 TGTGCCAGCAGCTCGGGGACAGACAACACCGGGGAGCTGTTTTTT CASSSGTDNTGELFF
TRBJ2-2 TRBV25-1 - TRBD1 TGTGCCAGCAGCCGGGCGGGGACAGGGCCGCACACCGGGGAGCTGTTTTTT CASSRAGTGPHTGELFF
TRBJ1-2 TRBV19 - - TGTGCCAGTAGTATAGATAAGGGGCCTACCTATGGCTACACCTTC CASSIDKGPTYGYTF
TRBJ1-2 TRBV30 few - TGTGCCTGGAGAAGGTTTCTAGTGTTAGGGCATGGCTACACCTTC CAWRRFLVLGHGYTF
TRBJ1-2 TRBV7-9 - - TGTGCCGGCAGCTCAACAACAACTTATGGCTATGGCTACACCTTC CAGSSTTTYGYGYTF
TRBJ2-7 TRBV10-3 - - TGTGCCATCAGGGAGGGCGGGCCGATCTACGAGCAGTACTTC CAIREGGPIYEQYF
TRBJ1-2 TRBV5-5 few TRBD1 TGTGCCAGCAGCTCCTGGGACAGGGGCGACACCTTC CASSSWDRGDTF
TRBJ1-1 TRBV2 - - TGTGCCAGCAGTGAAGCGCTTGAAGCTTTCTTT CASSEALEAFF
TRBJ2-7 TRBV7-2 - TRBD2 TGTGCCAGCAGCTTAGAGGGCGGGGGAGCCTACGAGCAGTACTTC CASSLEGGGAYEQYF
TRBJ1-4 TRBV25-1 - TRBD1 TGTGCCAGCAGTAGCGGGACAGGGTGGTTTGAAAAACTGTTTTTT CASSSGTGWFEKLFF
TRBJ2-7 TRBV6-5 - TRBD1 TGTGCCAGCAGTGTCCCGGGACAGGGGGCTCTGTACTTC CASSVPGQGALYF
TRBJ1-1 TRBV15 once - TGTGCCACCAGCCGGGGGCGGGGGGGGAACACTGAAGCTTTCTTT CATSRGRGGNTEAFF
TRBJ2-5 TRBV28 - - TGTGCCAGCAGCATACCCTCGGGGGAAGAGACCCAGTACTTC CASSIPSGEETQYF
TRBJ2-3 TRBV4-2 - TRBD2 TGTGCCAGCAGCCAAGAAGGATCCTCGAGACTGAGCGGGATCGGCGATACGCAGTATTTT CASSQEGSSRLSGIGDTQYF
TRBJ1-2 TRBV27 - - TGTGCCAGCAGTTTAAGTATTCGACAGGATTATGGCTACACCTTC CASSLSIRQDYGYTF
TRBJ1-1 TRBV11-2 - - TGTGCCAGCAGCTGGGGACGGAACACTGAAGCTTTCTTT CASSWGRNTEAFF
TRBJ2-7 TRBV9 - TRBD1 TGTGCCAGCAGCGAAACAGGGGGGCTTAGCTCCTACGAGCAGTACTTC CASSETGGLSSYEQYF
TRBJ1-5 TRBV6-6 - - TGTGCCACTACGCATACAGCAAATCAGCCCCAGCATTTT CATTHTANQPQHF
TRBJ2-3 TRBV11-1 once TRBD2 TGTGCCAGCAGTTCCGGGACTAGCAGGGATACGCAGTATTTT CASSSGTSRDTQYF
TRBJ1-5 TRBV5-6 - TRBD1 TGTGCCAGCCCCTACAGGGGTCAGCCCCAGCATTTT CASPYRGQPQHF
TRBJ1-1 TRBV30 - TRBD1 TGTGCCTGGACAGGGGGGTTTAACACTGAAGCTTTCTTT CAWTGGFNTEAFF
TRBJ2-7 TRBV4-3 - - TGCGCCAGCAGCCAAGACCTGGTGCTAGCCGAGAACGAGCAGTACTTC CASSQDLVLAENEQYF
TRBJ2-2 TRBV6-5 - - TGTGCCAGCAGTTGGTTAGAGTTGGGAACCGGGGAGCTGTTTTTT CASSWLELGTGELFF
TRBJ2-3 TRBV27 - - TGTGCCAGCAGTAGCAGTGCGGATACGCAGTATTTT CASSSSADTQYF
TRBJ2-3 TRBV2 - TRBD1 TGTGCCAGCAGGGCGGACAGGGCAACTAGCACAGATACGCAGTATTTT CASRADRATSTDTQYF
TRBJ1-1 TRBV13 medium-sized - TGTGCCAGCAGCTTAGGACAGGTGAACACTGAAGCTTTCTTT CASSLGQVNTEAFF
TRBJ1-5 TRBV30 few - TGTGCCTGGAGTGTACTAAAGGGTCAGCCCCAGCATTTT CAWSVLKGQPQHF
TRBJ1-4 TRBV30 - - TGTGCCTGGAGTGTACTACGCACCGACGGAACCGAAAAACTGTTTTTT CAWSVLRTDGTEKLFF
TRBJ1-2 TRBV7-2 - - TGTGCCAGCAGCCCTCCGTTGGCTATCCTTAACTATGGCTACACCTTC CASSPPLAILNYGYTF
TRBJ2-7 TRBV7-8 - - TGTGCCAGCAGCTTAGTCTCGACCTACGAGCAGTACTTC CASSLVSTYEQYF
TRBJ1-1 TRBV11-2 - TRBD1 TGTGCCAGCAGAGTCGGGACAGTCATGAACACTGAAGCTTTCTTT CASRVGTVMNTEAFF
TRBJ2-4 TRBV21-1 - - TGTGCCAGCAGCAAATGTCGGCAGGGATCAGCCAAAAACATTCAGTACTTC CASSKCRQGSAKNIQYF
TRBJ1-2 TRBV6-6 - - TGTGCCAGCAGTTACCCGACGGACGGGGCATACACCTTC CASSYPTDGAYTF
TRBJ2-2 TRBV7-3 - - TGTGCCAGCAGCTCGACAGTAACGCGGCTCACCGGGGAGCTGTTTTTT CASSSTVTRLTGELFF
TRBJ2-7 TRBV29-1 - TRBD1 TGCAGCGTTACACGGGACAGCTCCTACGAGCAGTACTTC CSVTRDSSYEQYF
TRBJ2-1 TRBV5-1 - - TGCGCCAGCAGCCCTTTAGGTGGGCGAACCTCCTACAATGAGCAGTTCTTC CASSPLGGRTSYNEQFF
TRBJ2-3 TRBV6-5 - - TGTGCCAGCAGCCCCCGCCGCACAGATACGCAGTATTTT CASSPRRTDTQYF
TRBJ1-1 TRBV30 - - TGTGCCTGGGAACCTATGGGCACTGAAGCTTTCTTT CAWEPMGTEAFF
TRBJ1-5 TRBV6-6 - - TGTGCCAGCAGCCTTGATAGCAATCAGCCCCAGCATTTT CASSLDSNQPQHF
TRBJ2-5 TRBV5-1 - - TGCGCCAGCAGCTTGCTCCCGGGGGCGCGTGAGACCCAGTACTTC CASSLLPGARETQYF